These 4 T cell receptor beta chains share one sample of origin, sequenced in a study of CDR3 diversity in severe acne. TCRdb passed the PCR reads through MiXCR, listing each CDR3 protein once. Of approximately 77,000 distinct CDR3 sequences in the sample, 45% to 55% were seen once. The sequencing sample was made of blood. The receptors stem from a male donor with severe acne vulgaris.

This chain joins TRBV25-1 and TRBJ1-2, with no clear D. The CDR3 runs 13 residues. CDR1 and CDR2 from the germline V gene are MGHDK and SYGVNS. V shed 3 bases and J shed 10 bases, with 15 bases lying between them. This CDR3 is CASSEREGGHYTF. The CDR3 DNA is TGTGCCAGCAGTGAGCGGGAGGGCGGGCACTACACCTTC.

This rearrangement joins TRBV12-3 or TRBV12-4 to TRBJ1-1; D gene unclear. Between the trimmed V and J ends, which lost 3 bases and 8 bases, there was a span of 13 bases. This CDR3 spans 13 amino acids. This chain's CDR3 is CASSFGSPGEAFF. The CDR3 nucleotides are TGTGCCAGCAGTTTTGGCAGCCCGGGCGAAGCTTTCTTT.

This clonotype was detected only a few times. The CDR3 nucleotides are TGTGCCAGCAGCCCATCGGGTGGGAGTACCGAGCAGTACTTC. Translation gives CASSPSGGSTEQYF. The J gene is TRBJ2-7, the V gene TRBV11-2; D possibly corresponds to TRBD2 (5 bases). Germline V gives CDR1 SGHAT, CDR2 FQNNGV. V lost 5 bases and J lost 6, with 17 bases in between. This CDR3 has 14 residues. Looking up the rest from reference TRBV11-2 and TRBJ2-7 gives the full variable domain: EAGVAQSPRYKIIEKRQSVAFWCNPISGHATLYWYQQILGQGPKLLIQFQNNGVVDDSQLPKDRFSAERLKGVDSTLKIQPAKLEDSAVYLCASSPSGGSTEQYFGPGTRLTVT.

This clonotype was picked up many times. V gene TRBV20-1 combines with J gene TRBJ1-1; perhaps TRBD1 as D (5 bases). Germline CDR1 reads DFQATT; CDR2 reads SNEGSKA (reference sequence). Trimming pared 5 bases from V and 3 bases from J, leaving 13 bases between. CDR3 length equals 13 residues. The CDR3, as DNA: TGCAGTGCTCTCGGGGCTTGGGACACTGAAGCTTTCTTT. Amino acids: CSALGAWDTEAFF.